This note documents a single T cell receptor (beta chain) sequence. Its antigen remains unidentified. This entry is derived from a study of cytomegalovirus exposure and HLA in healthy donors. About the research overall: Clustering assigned roughly 81% of the approximately 390 genotyped donors to the Caucasian-associated ancestry cluster.

Study-wide points: In an earlier analysis, most TCR beta V segments were productive about 90% or about 30% of the time. The study assumed roughly uniform donor sequencing depth for presence/absence analyses. In a later analysis, TCR beta V- and J-gene trimming was associated with a missense DCLRE1C variant.

CDR3 length: 16 residues. V lost 5 bases and J 10 bases, leaving 21 bases between the germline ends. Germline lookup yields CDR1 KGHSH and CDR2 LQKENI. Researchers ran the PCR with 60 Vbeta and 13 Jbeta primers. TCRdb's copy holds only in-frame clones and misses some; the assay was immunoSEQ multiplex PCR. The repertoire holds about 140,000 clones, approximately 80% seen once, with 1.4% to 1.5% in the top ten. Sequenced input: PBMCs. The TCR was taken from a young man in good health and CMV-seropositive. The chain joins TRBV18 to TRBJ1-6, with D perhaps TRBD1 (6 bases). CDR3 sequence reads: CASSIGDMGLKSPLHF. CDR3 sequence (DNA): TGTGCCAGCTCAATCGGGGACATGGGGCTGAAATCACCCCTCCACTTT.